A selection of T cell receptor beta chains follows, all from one sample in a study of shared T cell receptors in the human thymus. TCRdb keeps only in-frame clones here, not all; method: immunoSEQ multiplex PCR. The repertoire includes some 400,000 clones, 85% to 95% of them detected once, and approximately 0.018% sits in the top ten. Sequencing was performed on thymocytes. These receptors were collected from a human donor. Both conserved end residues are part of each CDR3. D genes are given only for firm matches.

D gene	V gene	CDR3 length	J gene	CDR3 protein	CDR3 DNA
TRBD2	TRBV11-2	17	TRBJ2-1	CASAVGVRSGNYNEQFF	TGTGCCAGCGCAGTGGGGGTTCGAAGCGGGAACTACAATGAGCAGTTCTTC
TRBD2	TRBV6-5	14	TRBJ2-7	CASSRTSASYEQYF	TGTGCCAGCAGTCGGACTAGCGCCTCCTACGAGCAGTACTTC
TRBD1	TRBV19	15	TRBJ2-7	CASSIPGQGRYEQYF	TGTGCCAGTAGTATTCCTGGACAGGGGAGGTACGAGCAGTACTTC
TRBD1	TRBV18	16	TRBJ2-2	CASSPKGTVYTGELFF	TGTGCCAGCTCACCAAAGGGGACAGTCTACACCGGGGAGCTGTTTTTT
.	TRBV28	14	TRBJ1-4	CASSLTVQDEKLFF	TGTGCCAGCAGTCTGACAGTTCAGGATGAAAAACTGTTTTTT
.	TRBV5-1	15	TRBJ1-2	CASSVTTGLVYGYTF	TGCGCCAGCAGCGTGACGACTGGACTTGTCTATGGCTACACCTTC
TRBD2	TRBV5-6	17	TRBJ2-7	CASSLRVAGGPDHEQYF	TGTGCCAGCAGCTTGAGGGTAGCGGGAGGGCCTGACCACGAGCAGTACTTC
TRBD1	TRBV11-2	15	TRBJ1-3	CASSLEGYRGFAIYF	TGTGCCAGCAGCTTAGAAGGGTACAGGGGTTTCGCCATATATTTT
TRBD1	TRBV19	18	TRBJ2-7	CASSTDRQGPGITYEQYF	TGTGCCAGTAGTACCGATCGACAGGGGCCCGGTATTACCTACGAGCAGTACTTC
.	TRBV14	15	TRBJ2-1	CAIKPVEEDYNEQFF	TGTGCCATCAAGCCTGTAGAAGAGGATTACAATGAGCAGTTCTTC
TRBD2	TRBV28	18	TRBJ2-3	CASKGGGRAARGTDTQYF	TGTGCCAGCAAGGGGGGCGGGAGGGCCGCTCGAGGCACAGATACGCAGTATTTT
.	TRBV30	15	TRBJ2-3	CAWSVRGPIPGTQYF	TGTGCCTGGAGTGTACGGGGTCCCATACCAGGTACGCAGTATTTT
.	TRBV6-1	14	TRBJ1-5	CARRALNSNQPQHF	TGTGCCAGACGGGCTTTAAATAGCAATCAGCCCCAGCATTTT
TRBD2	TRBV13	19	TRBJ2-3	CASSPRLAGGPYGRYTQYF	TGTGCCAGCAGCCCCAGACTAGCGGGAGGGCCTTACGGCAGATATACGCAGTATTTT
.	TRBV4-1	17	TRBJ2-1	CASSQDRSAASGNEQFF	TGCGCCAGCAGCCAAGATCGATCTGCGGCGTCTGGGAATGAGCAGTTCTTC
.	TRBV10-2	14	TRBJ2-1	CASSGLGFYNEQFF	TGCGCCAGCAGTGGACTAGGATTTTACAATGAGCAGTTCTTC